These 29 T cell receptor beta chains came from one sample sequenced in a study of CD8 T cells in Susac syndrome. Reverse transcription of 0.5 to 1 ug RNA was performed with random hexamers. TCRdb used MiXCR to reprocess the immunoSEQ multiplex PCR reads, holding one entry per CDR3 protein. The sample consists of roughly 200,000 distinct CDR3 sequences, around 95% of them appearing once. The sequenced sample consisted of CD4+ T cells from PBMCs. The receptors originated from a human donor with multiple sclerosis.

For the CDR3, the DNA is TGTGCCAGCAGCCAACCGGACACTAGCGGGGGTATGGCCCAGTACTTC. It yields the protein CASSQPDTSGGMAQYF. The chain is built from TRBV3-1 and TRBJ2-5, with 11 bases aligning to TRBD2. The CDR3 is 16 amino acids. Trimming at V came to 2 bases and at J to 9 bases, leaving 11 bases not matched to a gene. In germline, CDR1 is LGHDT, CDR2 YNNKEL (reference sequence).

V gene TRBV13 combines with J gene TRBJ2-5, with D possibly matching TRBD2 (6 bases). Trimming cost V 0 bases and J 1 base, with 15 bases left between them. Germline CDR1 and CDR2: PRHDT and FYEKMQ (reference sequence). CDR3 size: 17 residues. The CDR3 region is CASSLGPARGGQETQYF. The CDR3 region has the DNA TGTGCCAGCAGCTTAGGCCCGGCTAGGGGAGGCCAAGAGACCCAGTACTTC. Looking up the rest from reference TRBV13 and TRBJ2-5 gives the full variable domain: AAGVIQSPRHLIKEKRETATLKCYPIPRHDTVYWYQQGPGQDPQFLISFYEKMQSDKGSIPDRFSAQQFSDYHSELNMSSLELGDSALYFCASSLGPARGGQETQYFGPGTRLLVL.

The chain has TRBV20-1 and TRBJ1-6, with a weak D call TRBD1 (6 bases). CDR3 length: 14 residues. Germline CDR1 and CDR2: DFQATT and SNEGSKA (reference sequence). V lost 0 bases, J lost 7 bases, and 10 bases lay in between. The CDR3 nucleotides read TGCAGTGCTAGAGACGGGACACAGAATTCACCCCTCCACTTT. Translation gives CSARDGTQNSPLHF.

The CDR3 sequence is CASSTELTANYGYTF. DNA of the CDR3: TGTGCCAGCAGCACGGAGCTGACAGCTAACTATGGCTACACCTTC. V gene TRBV12-3 or TRBV12-4 combines with J gene TRBJ1-2; D is possibly TRBD1 (5 bases). V was trimmed by 6 bases and J by 0 bases, leaving 14 bases between them. The length of the CDR3 is 15 residues.

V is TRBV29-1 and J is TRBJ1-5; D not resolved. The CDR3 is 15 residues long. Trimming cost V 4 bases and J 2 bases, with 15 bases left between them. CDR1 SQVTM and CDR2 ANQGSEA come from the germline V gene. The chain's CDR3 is CSVGENLNGNQPQHF. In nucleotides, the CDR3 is TGCAGCGTTGGAGAAAACCTTAATGGCAATCAGCCCCAGCATTTT.

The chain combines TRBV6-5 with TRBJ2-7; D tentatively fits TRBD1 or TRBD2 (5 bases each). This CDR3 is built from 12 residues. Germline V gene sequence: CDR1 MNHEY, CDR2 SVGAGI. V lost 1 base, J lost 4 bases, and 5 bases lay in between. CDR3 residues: CASSYWGYEQYF. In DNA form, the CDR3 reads TGTGCCAGCAGTTACTGGGGGTACGAGCAGTACTTC.

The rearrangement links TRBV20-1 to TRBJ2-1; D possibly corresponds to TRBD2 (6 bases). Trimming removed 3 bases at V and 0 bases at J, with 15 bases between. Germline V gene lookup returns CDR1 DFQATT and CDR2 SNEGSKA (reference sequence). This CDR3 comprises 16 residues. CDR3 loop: CSARDLGLTSYNEQFF. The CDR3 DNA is TGCAGTGCTAGGGACCTGGGACTGACCTCCTACAATGAGCAGTTCTTC.

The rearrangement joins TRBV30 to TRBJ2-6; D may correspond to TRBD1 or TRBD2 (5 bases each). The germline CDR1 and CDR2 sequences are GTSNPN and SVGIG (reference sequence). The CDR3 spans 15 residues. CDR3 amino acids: CGSGTGTSGANVLTF. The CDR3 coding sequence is TGTGGTTCCGGGACGGGTACCTCTGGGGCCAACGTCCTGACTTTC.

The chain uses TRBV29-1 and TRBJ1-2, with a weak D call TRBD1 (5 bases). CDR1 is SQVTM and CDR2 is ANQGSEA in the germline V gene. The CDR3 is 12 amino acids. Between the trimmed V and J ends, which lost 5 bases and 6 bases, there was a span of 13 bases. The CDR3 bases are TGCAGCGTTTTTCCAGGGATCCATGGCTACACCTTC. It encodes CSVFPGIHGYTF.

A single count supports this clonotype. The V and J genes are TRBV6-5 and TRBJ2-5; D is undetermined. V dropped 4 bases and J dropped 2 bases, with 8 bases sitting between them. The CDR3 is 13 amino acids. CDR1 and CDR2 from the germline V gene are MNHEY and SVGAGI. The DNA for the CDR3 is TGTGCCAGCAGTTTCGGAAAACAAGAGACCCAGTACTTC. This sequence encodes CASSFGKQETQYF.

The chain's CDR3 is CASSALGYNEQFF. As DNA, the CDR3 is TGTGCCAGCAGCGCCCTTGGCTACAATGAGCAGTTCTTC. This rearrangement joins TRBV9 to TRBJ2-1; D remains unclear. Germline CDR1 reads SGDLS; CDR2 reads YYNGEE. Trimming removed 3 bases at V and 3 bases at J, with 7 bases between. The CDR3 sequence is 13 residues long.

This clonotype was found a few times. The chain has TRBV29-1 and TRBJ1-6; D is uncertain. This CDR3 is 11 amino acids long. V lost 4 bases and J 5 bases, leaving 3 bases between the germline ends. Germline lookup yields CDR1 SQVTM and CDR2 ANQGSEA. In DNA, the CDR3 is TGCAGCGTTGGTGATAATTCACCCCTCCACTTT. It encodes CSVGDNSPLHF. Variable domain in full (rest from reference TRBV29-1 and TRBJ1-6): SAVISQKPSRDICQRGTSLTIQCQVDSQVTMMFWYRQQPGQSLTLIATANQGSEATYESGFVIDKFPISRPNLTFSTLTVSNMSPEDSSIYLCSVGDNSPLHFGNGTRLTVT.

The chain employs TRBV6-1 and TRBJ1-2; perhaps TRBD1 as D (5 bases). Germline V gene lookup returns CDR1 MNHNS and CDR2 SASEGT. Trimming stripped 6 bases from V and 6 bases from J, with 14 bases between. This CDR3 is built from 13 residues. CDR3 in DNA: TGTGCCAGCAGATATCAGACAGCCAATGGCTACACCTTC. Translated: CASRYQTANGYTF.

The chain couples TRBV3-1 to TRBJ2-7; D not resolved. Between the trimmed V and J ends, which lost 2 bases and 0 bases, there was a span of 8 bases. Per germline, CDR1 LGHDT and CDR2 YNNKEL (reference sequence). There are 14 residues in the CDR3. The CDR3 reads CASSQFGNSYEQYF. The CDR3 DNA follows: TGTGCCAGCAGCCAATTTGGGAACTCCTACGAGCAGTACTTC.

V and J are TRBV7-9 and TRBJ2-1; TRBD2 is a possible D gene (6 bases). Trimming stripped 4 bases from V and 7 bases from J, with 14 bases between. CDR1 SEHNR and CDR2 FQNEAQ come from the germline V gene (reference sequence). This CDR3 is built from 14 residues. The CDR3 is CASSSSGTSNEQFF. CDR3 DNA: TGTGCCAGCAGCTCCTCCGGGACTTCTAATGAGCAGTTCTTC.

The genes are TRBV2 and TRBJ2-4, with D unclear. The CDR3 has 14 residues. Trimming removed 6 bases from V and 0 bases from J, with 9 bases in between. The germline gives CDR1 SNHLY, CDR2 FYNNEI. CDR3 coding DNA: TGTGCCAGCAGCGTTACACTAGCCAAAAACATTCAGTACTTC. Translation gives CASSVTLAKNIQYF.

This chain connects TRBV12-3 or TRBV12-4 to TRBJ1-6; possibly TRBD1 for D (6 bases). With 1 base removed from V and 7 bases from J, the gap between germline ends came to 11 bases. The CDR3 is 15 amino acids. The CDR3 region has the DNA TGTGCCAGCAGTTTAGGGGGGGCGCGGAATTCACCCCTCCACTTT. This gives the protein CASSLGGARNSPLHF.

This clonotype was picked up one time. In DNA, the CDR3 is TGTGCCATTCTTGGGGGAGATACGCAGTATTTT. It is translated as CAILGGDTQYF. The gene calls are TRBV10-3 and TRBJ2-3; either TRBD1 or TRBD2 may fit D (5 bases each). V lost 9 bases to trimming and J lost 5 bases, with 9 bases between them. In germline, CDR1 is ENHRY, CDR2 SYGVKD. This CDR3 comprises 11 residues.

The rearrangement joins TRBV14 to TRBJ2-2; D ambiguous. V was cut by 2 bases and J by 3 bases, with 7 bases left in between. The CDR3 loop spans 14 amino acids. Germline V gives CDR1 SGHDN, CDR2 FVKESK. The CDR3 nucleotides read TGTGCCAGCAGCCAAAGGGCCGACACCGGGGAGCTGTTTTTT. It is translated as CASSQRADTGELFF. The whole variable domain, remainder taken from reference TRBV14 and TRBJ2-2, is EAGVTQFPSHSVIEKGQTVTLRCDPISGHDNLYWYRRVMGKEIKFLLHFVKESKQDESGMPNNRFLAERTGGTYSTLKVQPAELEDSGVYFCASSQRADTGELFFGEGSRLTVL.

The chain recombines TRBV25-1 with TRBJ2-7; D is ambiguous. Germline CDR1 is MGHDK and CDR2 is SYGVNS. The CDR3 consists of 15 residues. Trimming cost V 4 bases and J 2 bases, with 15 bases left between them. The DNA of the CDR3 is TGTGCCAGCAGTGGAGCGAGGACGGCCGCCTACGAGCAGTACTTC. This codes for CASSGARTAAYEQYF.

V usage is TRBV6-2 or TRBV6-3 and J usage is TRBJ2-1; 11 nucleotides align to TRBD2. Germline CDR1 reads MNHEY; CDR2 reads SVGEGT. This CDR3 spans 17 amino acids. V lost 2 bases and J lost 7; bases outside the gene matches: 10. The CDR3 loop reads CASSYRLTSGEFNEQFF. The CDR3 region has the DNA TGTGCCAGCAGTTACCGCCTGACTAGCGGGGAGTTTAATGAGCAGTTCTTC.

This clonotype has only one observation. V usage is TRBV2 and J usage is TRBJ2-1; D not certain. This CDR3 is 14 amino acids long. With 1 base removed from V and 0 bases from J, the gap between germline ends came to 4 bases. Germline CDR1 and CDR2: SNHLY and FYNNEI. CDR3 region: CASSEESSYNEQFF. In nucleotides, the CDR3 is TGTGCCAGCAGTGAAGAGTCCTCCTACAATGAGCAGTTCTTC.

CDR3 region: CASSLTDLGRHSPLHF. For the CDR3, the DNA is TGTGCCAGCAGCTTAACGGACCTGGGGCGGCATTCACCCCTCCACTTT. This chain joins TRBV13 and TRBJ1-6, with TRBD1 as a possible D gene (5 bases). The CDR3 runs to 16 residues. Trimming took off 2 bases at V and 8 bases at J, with 16 bases between the two ends. In germline, CDR1 is PRHDT, CDR2 FYEKMQ (reference sequence).

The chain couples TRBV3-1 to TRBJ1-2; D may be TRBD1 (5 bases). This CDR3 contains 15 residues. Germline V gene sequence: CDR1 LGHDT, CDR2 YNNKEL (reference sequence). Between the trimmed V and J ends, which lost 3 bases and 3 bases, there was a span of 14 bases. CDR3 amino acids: CASSHLDSSYYGYTF. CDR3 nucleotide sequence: TGTGCCAGCAGCCACTTAGACAGTAGTTACTATGGCTACACCTTC.

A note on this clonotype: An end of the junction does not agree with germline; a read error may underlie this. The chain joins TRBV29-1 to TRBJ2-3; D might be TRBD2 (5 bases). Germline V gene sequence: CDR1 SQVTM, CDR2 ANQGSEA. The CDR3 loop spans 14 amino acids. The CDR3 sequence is CSVEDRRRTDTQYF. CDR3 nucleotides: TGCAGCGTCGAAGATCGCAGGAGGACAGATACGCAGTATTTT.

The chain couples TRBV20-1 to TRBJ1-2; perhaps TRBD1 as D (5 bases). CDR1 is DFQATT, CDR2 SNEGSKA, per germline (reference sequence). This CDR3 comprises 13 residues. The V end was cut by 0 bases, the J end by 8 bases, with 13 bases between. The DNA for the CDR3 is TGCAGTGCTAGAGATGGGGCCCGAGAGGGCTACACCTTC. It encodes CSARDGAREGYTF.

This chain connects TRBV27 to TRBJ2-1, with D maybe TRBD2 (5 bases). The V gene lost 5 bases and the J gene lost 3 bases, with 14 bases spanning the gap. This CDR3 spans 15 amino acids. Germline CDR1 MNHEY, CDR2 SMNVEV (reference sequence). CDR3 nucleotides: TGTGCCAGCAGTCGGCAGGTCGGAGGCTACAATGAGCAGTTCTTC. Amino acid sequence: CASSRQVGGYNEQFF.

In DNA form, the CDR3 reads TGTGCCAGCAGCCAATTGCGAAGGGTCCAGAACACTGAAGCTTTCTTT. Translating gives CASSQLRRVQNTEAFF. V and J are TRBV14 and TRBJ1-1; D uncertain. This CDR3 comprises 16 residues. V was trimmed by 2 bases and J by 1 base, leaving 14 bases between them. The germline gives CDR1 SGHDN, CDR2 FVKESK.

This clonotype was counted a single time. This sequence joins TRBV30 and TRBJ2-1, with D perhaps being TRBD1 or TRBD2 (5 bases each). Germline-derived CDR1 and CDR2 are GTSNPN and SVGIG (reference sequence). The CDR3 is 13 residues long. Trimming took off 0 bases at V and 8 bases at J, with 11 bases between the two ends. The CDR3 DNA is TGTGCCTGGAGTGTTGGGGGACGGGATGAGCAGTTCTTC. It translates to CAWSVGGRDEQFF. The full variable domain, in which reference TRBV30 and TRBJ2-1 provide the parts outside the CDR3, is SQTIHQWPATLVQPVGSPLSLECTVEGTSNPNLYWYRQAAGRGLQLLFYSVGIGQISSEVPQNLSASRPQDRQFILSSKKLLLSDSGFYLCAWSVGGRDEQFFGPGTRLTVL.